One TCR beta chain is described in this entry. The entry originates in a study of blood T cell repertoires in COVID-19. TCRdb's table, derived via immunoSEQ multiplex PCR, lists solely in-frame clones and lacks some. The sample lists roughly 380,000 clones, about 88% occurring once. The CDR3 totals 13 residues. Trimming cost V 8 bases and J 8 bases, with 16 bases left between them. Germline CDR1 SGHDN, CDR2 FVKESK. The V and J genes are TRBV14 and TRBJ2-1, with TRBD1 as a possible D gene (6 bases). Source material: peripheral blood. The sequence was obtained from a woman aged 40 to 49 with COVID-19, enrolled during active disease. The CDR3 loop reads CASRPTGLHEQFF. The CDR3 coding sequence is TGTGCCAGCCGCCCGACAGGTTTACATGAGCAGTTCTTC.